This T cell receptor (beta chain) appears in the sequencing data of a study of cytomegalovirus exposure and HLA in healthy donors. Both 60 Vbeta primers and 13 Jbeta primers went into the PCR. The protocol was immunoSEQ multiplex PCR, while the TCRdb copy is restricted to in-frame clones and leaves out a portion. The sample yields roughly 200,000 clones, approximately 86% seen once. The CDR3 is 15 residues long. The germline V gene has CDR1 SGHTA and CDR2 FQGNSA. The V end lost 5 bases, the J end lost 4 bases, and 14 bases lay between the germline ends. This TCR derives from a boy between 2 and 10 years old in good health and CMV-seronegative. Sequenced input: PBMCs. This sequence joins TRBV7-2 and TRBJ1-4; maybe TRBD1 (6 bases). Written as DNA, the CDR3 is TGTGCCAGCAGCAGAGTCACAGGGAATAATGAAAAACTGTTTTTT. This encodes CASSRVTGNNEKLFF.